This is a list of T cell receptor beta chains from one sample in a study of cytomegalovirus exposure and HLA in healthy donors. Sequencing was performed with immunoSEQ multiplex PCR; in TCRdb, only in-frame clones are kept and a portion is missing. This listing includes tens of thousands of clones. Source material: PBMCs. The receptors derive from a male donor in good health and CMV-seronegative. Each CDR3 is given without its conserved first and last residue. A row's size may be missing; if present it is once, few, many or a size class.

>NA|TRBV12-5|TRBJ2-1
ASGLVNGVRVNEQF
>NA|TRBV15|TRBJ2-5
ATRRRKETQY
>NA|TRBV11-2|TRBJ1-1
ASSFSGNTEAF
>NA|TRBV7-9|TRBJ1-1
ASSLSGGHTEAF
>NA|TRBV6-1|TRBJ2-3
ASSDDEPGLDTDTQY
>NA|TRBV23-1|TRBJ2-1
ASSQSGDNVNSAGNEQF
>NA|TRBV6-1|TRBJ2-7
ASSAAGGSYEQY
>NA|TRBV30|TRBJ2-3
AWSDISRGTRAHLSQY
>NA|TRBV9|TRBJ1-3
ASGQGDSVGNTIY
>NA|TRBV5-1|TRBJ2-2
ASSLVPSGSGELF
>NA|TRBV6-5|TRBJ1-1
ASSYRTGGEAF
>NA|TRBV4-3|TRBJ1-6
ASSPDSSYNSPLH
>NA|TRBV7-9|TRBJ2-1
ASSSPNVGDYNEQF
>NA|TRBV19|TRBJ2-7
ASSIAGGFYEQY
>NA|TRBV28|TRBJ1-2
ASTPRGYGYT
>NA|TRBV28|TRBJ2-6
ASSPHRAGANVLT
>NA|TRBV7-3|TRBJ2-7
ASSLYGQSAYEQY
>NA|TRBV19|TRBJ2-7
ASQGQSAYEQY
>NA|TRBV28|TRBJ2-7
ASRRVKPRLPRLAGDFFSYEQY
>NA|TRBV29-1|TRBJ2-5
SVYSGGAETQY
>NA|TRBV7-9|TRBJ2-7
ASSWPPGTGSYEQY
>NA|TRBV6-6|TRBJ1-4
ASSYSRDREGGKLF
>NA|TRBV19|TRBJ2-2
ASSKEGARTGELF
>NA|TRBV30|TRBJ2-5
AWAASGGTGAQY
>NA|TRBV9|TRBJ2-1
ASSETSGRGNEQF
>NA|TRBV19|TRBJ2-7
ASSPGQGNAYEQY
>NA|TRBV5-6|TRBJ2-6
ASSLGQAGANVLT
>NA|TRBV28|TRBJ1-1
ASSPIGGDTEAF
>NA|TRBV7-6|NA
ASSLRTGVGEQY
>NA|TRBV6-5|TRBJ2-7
ASFYRVEAYEQY
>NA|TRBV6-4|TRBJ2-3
ASSVLGGPRDTQY
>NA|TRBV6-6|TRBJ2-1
ASTRSGGAYNEQF
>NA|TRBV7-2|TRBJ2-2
ASRPQGTGELF
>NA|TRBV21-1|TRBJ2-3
ASSKEGLAATDTQY
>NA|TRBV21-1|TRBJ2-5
ASSKQSGAY
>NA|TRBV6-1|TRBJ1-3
ASSATSGGWGGNTIY
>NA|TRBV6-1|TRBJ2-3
ASSELAGSTDTQY
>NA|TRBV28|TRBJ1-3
ASSLQAGGNTIY
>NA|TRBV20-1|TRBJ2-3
SVPSSDTQY
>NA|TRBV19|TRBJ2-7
ATKRSLDTAYEQY
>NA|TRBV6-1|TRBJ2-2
ASTRPNTGELF
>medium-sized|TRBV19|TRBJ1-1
ASSIAPHREAF